A single sample gave rise to the 8 T cell receptor beta chains below, sequenced in a study of OX40 agonist ivuxolimab in advanced cancers. Sequencing used immunoSEQ multiplex PCR; TCRdb keeps in-frame clones, though not all of them. The data contain about 89,000 clones, 85% to 95% of them singletons. The specimen comprised CD4+ or CD8+ T cells sorted from blood, sampled in a trial of the OX40 agonist ivuxolimab. All receptors come from an adult with an advanced solid tumor such as melanoma, head and neck, liver or kidney cancer.

The rearrangement uses TRBV6-5 and TRBJ1-1; tentative D call: TRBD1 (5 bases). The CDR3 covers 14 residues. The V gene lost 2 bases and the J gene lost 5 bases, with 12 bases spanning the gap. The germline V gene encodes CDR1 MNHEY and CDR2 SVGAGI. For the CDR3, the DNA is TGTGCCAGCAGTTACAGCGGGGCCGTGACTGAAGCTTTCTTT. Protein product: CASSYSGAVTEAFF.

The rearrangement links TRBV5-4 to TRBJ2-1; D tentatively fits TRBD1 or TRBD2 (5 bases each). The CDR3 runs to 13 residues. Germline CDR1 and CDR2: SGHNT and YYREEE (reference sequence). V was cut by 4 bases and J by 6 bases, with 11 bases left in between. CDR3 DNA: TGTGCCAGCAGCCCACCCGGGGCCAATGAGCAGTTCTTC. Its translation is CASSPPGANEQFF.

The genes are TRBV9 and TRBJ1-6; D unresolved. Germline values: CDR1 SGDLS, CDR2 YYNGEE. The CDR3 spans 15 residues. Deletions cut 4 bases from V and 6 bases from J, with 14 bases between. Here the CDR3 reads CASSPSPGFNSPLHF. Written as DNA, the CDR3 is TGTGCCAGCAGCCCGAGCCCCGGGTTTAATTCACCCCTCCACTTT.

The V gene is TRBV27, the J gene TRBJ2-3, with D possibly matching TRBD1 (5 bases). Germline-derived CDR1 and CDR2 are MNHEY and SMNVEV (reference sequence). Trimming took 7 bases from V and 9 from J, leaving 20 bases between them. The length of the CDR3 is 14 residues. The CDR3 nucleotides read TGTGCCAGCACTAGGGGCGGCTTTGAAAGAACGCAGTATTTT. It is translated as CASTRGGFERTQYF.

The rearrangement links TRBV10-3 to TRBJ1-5; D is ambiguous. V gave up 0 bases and J gave up 5 bases, with 2 bases separating them. Germline values: CDR1 ENHRY, CDR2 SYGVKD. The CDR3 is 12 residues long. The CDR3 nucleotides are TGTGCCATCAGTGAGTCGGATCAGCCCCAGCATTTT. Translation: CAISESDQPQHF.

This clone has more than one count but fewer than ten. The CDR3 DNA reads TGTGCCAGCAGCTTCTCTGGAAACACCATATATTTT. Its translation is CASSFSGNTIYF. The rearrangement uses TRBV7-9 and TRBJ1-3; D gene unclear. The CDR3 has 12 amino acids. The ends were cut back, 3 bases at V and 0 bases at J, with 0 bases in the middle. The V gene's germline CDR1 is SEHNR and CDR2 FQNEAQ (reference sequence).

The rearrangement joins TRBV28 to TRBJ2-7, with 8 positions matching TRBD2. Germline V CDR1 and CDR2: MDHEN, SYDVKM. There are 17 residues in the CDR3. Germline trimming cut 4 bases from V and 1 base from J; bases unmatched to any gene: 12. The CDR3 sequence is CASSSPWREERSYEQYV. The CDR3 region has the DNA TGTGCCAGCAGTTCCCCGTGGCGGGAGGAGAGATCCTACGAGCAGTACGTC.

The chain recombines TRBV28 with TRBJ2-1; D may correspond to TRBD1 or TRBD2 (7 bases each). The CDR3 is made up of 13 amino acids. CDR1 and CDR2 from the germline V gene are MDHEN and SYDVKM. Trimming cost V 6 bases and J 12 bases, with 18 bases left between them. The DNA for the CDR3 is TGTGCCAGCAGCCCAGGGGGGGGCAGAGGGCAGTTCTTC. Amino acids: CASSPGGGRGQFF.